This TCR beta chain was identified during a study of blood T cell repertoires in COVID-19 (dated by TCRdb to the early 2020s). Turning to the overall study: Collaborator samples came from the United States, Italy and Spain and covered acute and convalescent phases of COVID-19. The prospective study material was composed of cDNA or gDNA derived from T cells, B-cell-depleted T cells, or PBMCs. Subjects who had been exposed to COVID-19, were actively infected with it, or had recovered from it provided the deeply sampled blood TCRbeta repertoires that made up the dataset. The repertoires were released in a freely available public database meant as a resource for research on the immune response to SARS-CoV-2. Samples were obtained from the ongoing ImmuneRACE study (first 160 participants) and from roughly 1,300 subjects provided by 6 global collaborators. Nearly every sample came with metadata listing a de-identified subject ID, COVID-19 status, age in years and sex. Where available, HLA class I and class II types were taken from metadata supplied by the sample provider and were not determined by assay-based typing.

From cysteine to phenylalanine, the CDR3 is 17 amino acids long. This entry keeps only the CDR3 DNA: 51 bases, framed from base 1. Relative to germline, V is missing 4 bases and J is missing 1 base, with 6 bases of the junction outside any gene match. The germline V gene (reference sequence) supplies CDR1 SGHKS and CDR2 YYEKEE. About this clone: The target of this receptor is not known. No much larger clonotype is one base removed from it; base qualities were not supplied.

Samples from volunteer blood donors who had recovered from COVID-19 were contributed by a second Seattle source. Whole blood was collected in K2EDTA tubes by collaborating institutions according to the institutions' own protocols. For TCRbeta analysis, collaborators shipped samples in one of three forms: frozen whole blood, isolated PBMCs, or DNA extracted from either of those sample types. Findings and caveats that apply to the study as a whole: The amount of clinical and demographic metadata varied by source and participant and was provided uncurated.

TCRbeta CDR3 regions were amplified from genomic DNA using the immunoSEQ Assay, a bias-controlled multiplex PCR. On the study's bioinformatics: Within the assay, amplification of reference gene primers was used to estimate how many nucleated cells each sample contained. To quantify the absolute abundance of each unique TCRbeta CDR3 rearrangement, sequence reads were collapsed and filtered. For each sample, productive Simpson clonality was calculated by taking the square root of Simpson's diversity index across productive rearrangements. TCRdb provides this immuneACCESS table in a form limited to in-frame rearrangements. Some clones are lacking; in checked studies, under half of them reflect an unresolved V gene, and why the rest are absent is not known. V, J and clone size reflect that table, while D and trimming were determined from the DNA. Recorded for this sample are 170,000 or so clones; about 83% of them occurred a single time. Roughly 0.85% of the sample belongs to the ten largest clones.

The sequencing sample was made of peripheral blood. The rearranged segments are TRBV5-5 and TRBJ2-6; 9 bases in between match TRBD1. The TCR comes from a woman aged 18-30 years who had recovered from COVID-19. The sequenced DNA: TGTGCCAGCAGCCCAGGACAGGGGATGTCTGGGGCCAACGTCCTGACTTTC. This codes for CASSPGQGMSGANVLTF.